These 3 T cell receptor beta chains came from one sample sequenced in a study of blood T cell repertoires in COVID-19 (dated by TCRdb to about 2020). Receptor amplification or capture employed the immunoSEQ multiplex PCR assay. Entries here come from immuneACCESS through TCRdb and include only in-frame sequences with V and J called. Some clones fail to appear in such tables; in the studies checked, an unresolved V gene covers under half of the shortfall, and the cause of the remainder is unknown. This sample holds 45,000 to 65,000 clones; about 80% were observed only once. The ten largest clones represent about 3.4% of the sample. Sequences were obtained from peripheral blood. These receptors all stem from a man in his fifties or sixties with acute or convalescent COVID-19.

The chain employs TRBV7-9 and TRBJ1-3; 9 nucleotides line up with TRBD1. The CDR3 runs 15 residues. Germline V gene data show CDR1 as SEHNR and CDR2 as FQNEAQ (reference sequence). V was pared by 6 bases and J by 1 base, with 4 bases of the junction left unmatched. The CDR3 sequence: CASRPGTGSGNTIYF. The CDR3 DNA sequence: TGTGCCAGCAGACCCGGGACAGGGTCTGGAAACACCATATATTTT.

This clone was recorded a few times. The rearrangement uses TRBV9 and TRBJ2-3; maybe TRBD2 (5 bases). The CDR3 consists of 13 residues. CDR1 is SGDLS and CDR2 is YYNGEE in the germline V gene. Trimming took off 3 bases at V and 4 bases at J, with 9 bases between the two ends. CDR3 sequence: CASSATSADTQYF. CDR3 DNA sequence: TGTGCCAGCAGCGCAACTAGTGCAGATACGCAGTATTTT.

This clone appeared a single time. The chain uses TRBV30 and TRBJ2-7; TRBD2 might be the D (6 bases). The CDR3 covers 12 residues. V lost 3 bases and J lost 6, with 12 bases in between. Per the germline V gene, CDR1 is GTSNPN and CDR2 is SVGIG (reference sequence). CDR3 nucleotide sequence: TGTGCCTGGAGGATGGGAGGAGCCGAGCAGTACTTC. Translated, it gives CAWRMGGAEQYF.